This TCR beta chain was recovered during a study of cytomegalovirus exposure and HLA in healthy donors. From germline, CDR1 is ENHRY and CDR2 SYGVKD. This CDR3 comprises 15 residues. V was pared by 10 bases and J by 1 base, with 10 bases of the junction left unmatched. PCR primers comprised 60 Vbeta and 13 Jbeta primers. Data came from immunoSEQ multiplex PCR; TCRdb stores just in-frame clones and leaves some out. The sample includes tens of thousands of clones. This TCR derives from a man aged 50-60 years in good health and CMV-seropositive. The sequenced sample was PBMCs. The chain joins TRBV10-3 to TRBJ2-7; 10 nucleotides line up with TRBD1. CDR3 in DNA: TGTGCCACCAAGGCCGGACAGGGGGAATCCTACGAGCAGTACTTC. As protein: CATKAGQGESYEQYF.